This TCR beta chain was captured in a study of blood T cell repertoires in COVID-19. Study summary: Samples taken during acute and convalescent COVID-19 were collected in the United States, Italy and Spain. Sources were T cells, B-cell-depleted T cells, or PBMCs; the material itself was cDNA or gDNA.

This table comes from immunoSEQ multiplex PCR, and its TCRdb copy is limited to in-frame clones, with some not included. The table shows 75,000 to 100,000 clones, with about 75% occurring only once. This CDR3 region has 11 residues. In germline, CDR1 is MNHEY, CDR2 SMNVEV (reference sequence). The ends were cut back, 5 bases at V and 5 bases at J, with 6 bases in the middle. The specimen was peripheral blood. The chain has TRBV27 and TRBJ1-2; no clear D gene. The sequence was collected from a woman older than 75 with acute or convalescent COVID-19. CDR3 protein: CASSDYYGYTF. CDR3 nucleotide sequence: TGTGCCAGCAGTGACTATTATGGCTACACCTTC.